These T cell receptor beta chains were read from a single sample in a study of blood T cell repertoires in COVID-19. Generated by immunoSEQ multiplex PCR, the TCRdb table keeps only in-frame clones and is missing some. Of about 110,000 clones in the sample, roughly 86% were seen once. Specimen: peripheral blood. These receptors all stem from a man aged 35 to 55 with acute or convalescent COVID-19. Both conserved end residues are part of each CDR3. Clone size is stated in some rows and not others, as once, few, many or a class when expanded.

V gene	J gene	clone size	CDR3 protein
TRBV30	TRBJ2-5	.	CAWEQGDPETQYF
TRBV6-5	TRBJ1-5	.	CASTQTYNQPQHF
TRBV18	TRBJ2-6	once	CASSPFDSFSGANVLTF
TRBV10-2	TRBJ1-3	few	CASRSGTGYGSGNTIYF
TRBV6-5	TRBJ2-7	.	CAIGRVRGSYEQYF
TRBV7-2	TRBJ1-1	.	CASANLWNTEAFF
TRBV12-3/TRBV12-4	TRBJ1-2	few	CASSPGVGYGYTF
TRBV3-1/TRBV3-2	TRBJ1-6	.	CASSPDTNNSPLHF
TRBV2	TRBJ2-1	.	CASRGQARTEGTRRIYNEQFF
TRBV2	TRBJ2-2	.	CVKLVPNTGELFF
TRBV30	TRBJ2-7	.	CAWSVRGTYEQYF
TRBV27	TRBJ1-2	.	CASSLTGAYGYGYTF
TRBV29-1	TRBJ2-5	.	CSVGAGGRQETQYF
TRBV7-3	TRBJ2-1	.	CASSYRLAGNNEQFF
TRBV6-5	TRBJ2-5	.	CASSSPRDVGETQYF
TRBV3-1/TRBV3-2	TRBJ2-7	.	CASSLGTSGVYEQYF
TRBV6-2/TRBV6-3	TRBJ2-7	.	CASSAGGYEQYF
TRBV30	TRBJ1-1	.	CAWAQGVSTEAFF
TRBV18	TRBJ2-3	.	CASSPVTSGRDTQYF
TRBV7-2	TRBJ1-5	.	CASSLGLSNQPQHF
TRBV3-1/TRBV3-2	TRBJ2-7	.	CASSPPEKNEQYF
TRBV29-1	TRBJ1-2	.	CSGTGGNGYTF
TRBV5-8	TRBJ2-2	.	CASSLEGGTGELFF
TRBV2	TRBJ1-2	.	CASSEQTGAGGYTF
TRBV9	TRBJ2-3	once	CASSVGTSGREDTQYF
TRBV7-9	TRBJ1-3	few	CASSLGGSGTGNTIYF
TRBV6-5	TRBJ2-3	.	CASRDTGTDTQYF
TRBV7-9	TRBJ2-1	few	CASSSLRDSGRVHEQFF
TRBV20-1	TRBJ2-5	once	CSASRRSQETQYF
TRBV4-3	TRBJ2-1	.	CASSQGPGSTLYNEQFF
TRBV14	TRBJ2-5	.	CASSQRLQYQETQYF
TRBV5-1	TRBJ2-1	.	CASSLGQGHNEQFF
TRBV14	TRBJ1-5	.	CASSPRTGYSNQPQHF
TRBV30	TRBJ2-7	.	CAWSRGSEQYF
TRBV30	TRBJ1-1	.	CAWSVPGTGLGNTEAFF
TRBV19	TRBJ2-5	once	CASSLGLEETQYF
TRBV7-2	TRBJ1-2	.	CASSLASGRHGYTF
TRBV4-3	TRBJ1-3	few	CASSQEGGAGNTIYF
TRBV18	TRBJ1-5	.	CASSPLRTAGDGQPQHF
TRBV9	TRBJ2-4	.	CASSATGQIKYF
TRBV4-2	TRBJ2-5	.	CASSQGISLAGAQETQYF
TRBV12-3/TRBV12-4	TRBJ1-1	.	CASSLRENTEAFF
TRBV24-1	TRBJ1-3	.	CATSDSQVAGNTIYF
TRBV11-2	TRBJ2-3	.	CASSLDQGAVTDTQYF
TRBV12-3/TRBV12-4	TRBJ1-2	.	CASSFRGSDGYTF